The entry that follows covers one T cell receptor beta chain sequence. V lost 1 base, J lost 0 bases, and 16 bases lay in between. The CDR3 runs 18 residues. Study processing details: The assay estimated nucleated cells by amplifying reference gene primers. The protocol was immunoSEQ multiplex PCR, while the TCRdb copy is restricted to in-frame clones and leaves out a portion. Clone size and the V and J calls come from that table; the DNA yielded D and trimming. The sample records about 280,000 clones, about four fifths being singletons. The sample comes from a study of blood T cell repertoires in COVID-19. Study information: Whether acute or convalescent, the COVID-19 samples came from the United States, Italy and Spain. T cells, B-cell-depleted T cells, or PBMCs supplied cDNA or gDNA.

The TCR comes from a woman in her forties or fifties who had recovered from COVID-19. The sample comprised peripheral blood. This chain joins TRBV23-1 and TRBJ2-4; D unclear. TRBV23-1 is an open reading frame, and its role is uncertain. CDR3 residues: CASSQWQVGHLAKNIQYF. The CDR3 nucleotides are TGCGCCAGCAGTCAATGGCAAGTTGGCCATCTAGCCAAAAACATTCAGTACTTC.